The rows below give T cell receptor beta chains drawn from one sample of a study of beta chain features in type 1 diabetes. Method: immunoSEQ multiplex PCR; TCRdb's copy keeps in-frame clones and lacks some. The repertoire has roughly 500,000 clones, about an eighth of them found once; the top ten carry 0.045% to 0.06%. Sequenced material: naive CD4+ T cells from blood. All receptors derive from a woman aged 18-30 years in good health. The CDR3 runs from the conserved cysteine through the conserved F or W. Each record gives: D gene, clone size, J gene, V gene, CDR3 protein, CDR3 DNA. The D gene is left open where the match is weak. The listing skips clone size in some rows; elsewhere it reads once, few, many or a size class.

NA NA TRBJ1-1 TRBV29-1 CSASWGMNTEAFF TGCAGCGCCTCGTGGGGGATGAACACTGAAGCTTTCTTT
NA once TRBJ2-4 TRBV4-3 CASSQDGRFAKNIQYF TGCGCCAGCAGCCAAGATGGGCGGTTTGCCAAAAACATTCAGTACTTC
NA NA TRBJ1-1 TRBV6-4 CASSTKMNTEAFF TGTGCCAGCAGTACCAAGATGAACACTGAAGCTTTCTTT
TRBD1 few TRBJ1-2 TRBV25-1 CASSLRGQGNGYTF TGTGCCAGCAGTCTACGGGGACAGGGGAATGGCTACACCTTC
NA few TRBJ1-4 TRBV5-4 CASSFPGEGEKLFF TGTGCCAGCAGCTTCCCCGGGGAGGGAGAAAAACTGTTTTTT
TRBD1 few TRBJ1-5 TRBV7-3 CASSRGPREPQHF TGTGCCAGCAGCAGGGGGCCCAGGGAGCCCCAGCATTTT
TRBD1 NA TRBJ2-5 TRBV5-1 CASRPRGQETQYF TGCGCCAGCCGGCCCAGGGGGCAAGAGACCCAGTACTTC
NA few TRBJ2-5 TRBV18 CASSPPPAQETQYF TGTGCCAGCTCACCACCGCCAGCCCAAGAGACCCAGTACTTC
NA few TRBJ2-5 TRBV5-1 CASSHGPQETQYF TGCGCCAGCAGTCACGGCCCACAAGAGACCCAGTACTTC
NA NA TRBJ1-2 TRBV6-5 CASSPQREGGYTF TGTGCCAGCAGCCCACAAAGGGAGGGTGGCTACACCTTC
TRBD2 NA TRBJ2-1 TRBV28 CASSGGLGNEQFF TGTGCCAGCAGCGGGGGGTTGGGCAATGAGCAGTTCTTC
NA NA TRBJ1-1 TRBV7-2 CASSLRTGNTEAFF TGTGCCAGCAGCTTACGAACAGGGAACACTGAAGCTTTCTTT
TRBD2 NA TRBJ2-5 TRBV5-1 CASSALAGGETQYF TGCGCCAGCAGCGCGCTAGCGGGGGGTGAGACCCAGTACTTC